This paragraph covers one TCR beta chain sequence. The count of this clone is one. Its antigen has not been determined. Base quality data are lacking; no much larger clone is found one base away. Libraries came from the immunoSEQ multiplex PCR assay. TCRdb took this table from immuneACCESS and kept in-frame rearrangements with V and J called. Such tables lack part of the clones; where checked against another copy, unresolved V genes explain under half of the gap, and the rest is unexplained. The sample table holds about 660,000 clones, of which 87% were seen once. The ten biggest clones cover roughly 0.0094% of the sample. The data were taken from a study of shared T cell receptors in the human thymus (dated by TCRdb to the early 2020s). Study-wide context: The study investigated the way shared, self-reactive T-cell receptor alpha chains are produced in the human thymus.

V lost 4 bases and J lost 2 bases, and the count of bases not matched to a germline gene is 2. The CDR3, cysteine through phenylalanine, is 13 amino acids long. The entry retains the CDR3 DNA only, 39 bases that are in frame from base 1. The germline V gene provides CDR1 SQVTM and CDR2 ANQGSEA. This sample was also put to use in a study of human thymus T cells. The other study reports the following: Immunologically healthy infants undergoing open corrective cardiac surgery for congenital heart defects in Finland were used as donors. The thymus tissue came from surgical resects taken out during corrective cardiac surgery. V and J gene segment usage appeared biased in both thymic and peripheral blood repertoires. According to the related research, thymic TCR repertoires were highly overlapping among unrelated individuals. TCR alpha and beta repertoires from roughly eight infant thymus samples and four related peripheral blood samples were characterized in the study. Donor ages ranging from roughly 6 to 244 days were recorded, and 5 or 6 male and a couple of female infants were included in the cohort. Thymocytes were released mechanically from tissue and stored at -70 °C as pellets of about 9.5-32 million cells. Genomic DNA was extracted from frozen cell pellets with a QIAsymphony instrument. The immunoSEQ multiplex PCR assay was used to amplify the TCRB and TCRAD loci from a standardized amount of quality-controlled genomic DNA. The V(D)J region was spanned by amplicons of a length sufficient to cover the CDR3 and to identify V and J genes. Amplicon sequencing was performed on an Illumina platform through the commercial immunoSEQ service. Primer bias and sequencing errors were corrected as previously described, and TCRAD and TCRB definitions were based on the IMGT database. immunoSEQ Analyzer 3.0 and VDJTools were used for repertoire analysis, which covered basic statistics, V/J segment usage, diversity estimates, rarefaction and pairwise overlap. Diversity was estimated using the Chao1, ChaoE, Efron-Thisted, Shannon and inverse Simpson indices, and was also estimated on datasets down-sampled to the size of the smallest sample. Repertoire overlap was assessed by strict matching of CDR3 nucleotide sequence, V gene and J gene, and clustering was done by Jaccard-based multidimensional scaling. On average, thymus samples yielded roughly 800,000 unique TCRB clonotypes, whereas blood samples yielded roughly 81,000.

Specimen: thymocytes. The receptor was derived from a boy younger than two with a congenital heart defect. Donor details come from another sample of the same person, matched by shared clones. The chain joins TRBV29-1 to TRBJ2-5; 9 bases in the middle match TRBD2. The DNA reads TGCAGCGTTGGTCTAGCGGGACAAGAGACCCAGTACTTC. This codes for CSVGLAGQETQYF.